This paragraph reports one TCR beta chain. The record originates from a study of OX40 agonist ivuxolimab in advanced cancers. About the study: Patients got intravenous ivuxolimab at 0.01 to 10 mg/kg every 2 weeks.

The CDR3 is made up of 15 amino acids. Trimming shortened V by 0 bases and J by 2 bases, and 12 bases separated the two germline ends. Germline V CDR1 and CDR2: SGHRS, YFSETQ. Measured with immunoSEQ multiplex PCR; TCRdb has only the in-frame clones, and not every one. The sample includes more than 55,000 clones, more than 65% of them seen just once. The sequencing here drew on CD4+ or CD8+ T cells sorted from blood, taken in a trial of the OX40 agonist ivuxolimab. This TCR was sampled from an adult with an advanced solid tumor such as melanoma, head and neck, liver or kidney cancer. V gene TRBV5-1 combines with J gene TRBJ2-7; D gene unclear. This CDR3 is CASSLDASGPYEQYF. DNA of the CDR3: TGCGCCAGCAGCTTGGATGCCTCGGGCCCCTACGAGCAGTACTTC.